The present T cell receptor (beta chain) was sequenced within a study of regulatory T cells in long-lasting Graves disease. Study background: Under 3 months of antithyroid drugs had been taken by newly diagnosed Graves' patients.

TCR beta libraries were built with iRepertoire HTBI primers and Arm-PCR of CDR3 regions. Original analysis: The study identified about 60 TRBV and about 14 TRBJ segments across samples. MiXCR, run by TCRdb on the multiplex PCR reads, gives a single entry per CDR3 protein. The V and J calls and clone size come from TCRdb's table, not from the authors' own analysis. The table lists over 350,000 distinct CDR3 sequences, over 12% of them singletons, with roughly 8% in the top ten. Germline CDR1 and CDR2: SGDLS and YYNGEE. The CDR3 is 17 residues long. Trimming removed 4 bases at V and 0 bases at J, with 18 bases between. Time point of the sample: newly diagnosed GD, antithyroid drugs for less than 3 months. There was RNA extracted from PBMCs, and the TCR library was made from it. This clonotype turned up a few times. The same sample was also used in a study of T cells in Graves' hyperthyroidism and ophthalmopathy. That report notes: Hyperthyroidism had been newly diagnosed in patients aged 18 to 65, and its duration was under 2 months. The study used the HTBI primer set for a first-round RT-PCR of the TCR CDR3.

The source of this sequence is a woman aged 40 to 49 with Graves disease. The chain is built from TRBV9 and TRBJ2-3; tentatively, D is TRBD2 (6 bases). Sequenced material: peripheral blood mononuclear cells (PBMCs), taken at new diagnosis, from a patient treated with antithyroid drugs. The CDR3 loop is CASSTNPAGTSTDTQYF. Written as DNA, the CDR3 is TGTGCCAGCAGCACAAACCCAGCGGGTACCAGCACAGATACGCAGTATTTT.